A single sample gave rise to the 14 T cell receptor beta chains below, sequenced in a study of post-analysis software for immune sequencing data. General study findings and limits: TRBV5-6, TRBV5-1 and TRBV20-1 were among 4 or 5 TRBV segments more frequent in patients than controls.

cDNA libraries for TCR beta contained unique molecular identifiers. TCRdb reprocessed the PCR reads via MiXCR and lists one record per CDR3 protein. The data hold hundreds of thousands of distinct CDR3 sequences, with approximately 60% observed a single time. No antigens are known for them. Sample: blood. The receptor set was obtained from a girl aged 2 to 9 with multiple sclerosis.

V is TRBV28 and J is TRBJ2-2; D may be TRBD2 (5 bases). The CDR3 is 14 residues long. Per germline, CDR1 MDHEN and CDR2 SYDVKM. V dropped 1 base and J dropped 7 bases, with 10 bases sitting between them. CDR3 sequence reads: CASSLSPGLGELFF. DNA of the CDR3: TGTGCCAGCAGTTTATCCCCCGGACTCGGGGAGCTGTTTTTT.

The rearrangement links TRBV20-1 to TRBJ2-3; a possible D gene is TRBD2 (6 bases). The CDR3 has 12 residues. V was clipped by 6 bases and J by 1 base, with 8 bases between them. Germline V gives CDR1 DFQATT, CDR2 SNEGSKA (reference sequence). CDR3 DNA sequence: TGCAGTGCCCCTAGCGGCACAGATACGCAGTATTTT. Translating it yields CSAPSGTDTQYF.

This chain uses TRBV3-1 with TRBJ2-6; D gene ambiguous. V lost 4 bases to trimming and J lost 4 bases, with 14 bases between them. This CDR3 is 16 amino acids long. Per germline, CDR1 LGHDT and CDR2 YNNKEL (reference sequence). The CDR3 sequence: CASSPSLRWGANVLTF. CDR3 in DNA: TGTGCCAGCAGCCCCTCCTTGCGGTGGGGGGCCAACGTCCTGACTTTC.

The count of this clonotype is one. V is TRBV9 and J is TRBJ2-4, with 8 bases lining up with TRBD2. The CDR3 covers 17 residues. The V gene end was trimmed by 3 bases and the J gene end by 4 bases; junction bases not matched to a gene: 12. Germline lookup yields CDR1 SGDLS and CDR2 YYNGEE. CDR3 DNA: TGTGCCAGCAGCGGCCGGGCAGCGGGAGTTTTAAAAAACATTCAGTACTTC. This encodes CASSGRAAGVLKNIQYF.

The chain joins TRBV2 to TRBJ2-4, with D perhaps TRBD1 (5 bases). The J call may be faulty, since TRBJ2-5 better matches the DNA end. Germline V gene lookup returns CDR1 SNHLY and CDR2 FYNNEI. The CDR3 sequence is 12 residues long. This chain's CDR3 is CASDQGTKTQYF. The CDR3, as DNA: TGTGCCAGTGACCAGGGAACCAAGACCCAGTACTTC.

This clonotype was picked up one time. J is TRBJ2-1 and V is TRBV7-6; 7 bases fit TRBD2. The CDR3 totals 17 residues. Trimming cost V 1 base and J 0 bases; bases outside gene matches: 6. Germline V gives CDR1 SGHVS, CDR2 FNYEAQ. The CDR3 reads CASSLDGEGASYNEQFF. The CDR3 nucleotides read TGTGCCAGCAGCTTAGATGGGGAGGGAGCCTCCTACAATGAGCAGTTCTTC.

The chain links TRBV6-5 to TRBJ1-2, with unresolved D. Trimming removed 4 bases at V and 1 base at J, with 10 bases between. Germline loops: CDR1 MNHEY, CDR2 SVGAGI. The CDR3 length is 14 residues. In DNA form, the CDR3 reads TGTGCCAGCAGTTTGAACAGAGATAACTATGGCTACACCTTC. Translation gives CASSLNRDNYGYTF.

The CDR3 coding sequence is TGTGCCAGCAGTTACCTAGCGGGGGGAGGTTTCAATGAGCAGTTCTTC. Protein product: CASSYLAGGGFNEQFF. The genes are TRBV6-6 and TRBJ2-1; 11 bases fit TRBD2. Germline CDR1 is MNHNY and CDR2 is SVGAGI (reference sequence). J lost 6 bases, V lost 2 bases, and 6 bases had no gene match. The CDR3 consists of 16 residues.

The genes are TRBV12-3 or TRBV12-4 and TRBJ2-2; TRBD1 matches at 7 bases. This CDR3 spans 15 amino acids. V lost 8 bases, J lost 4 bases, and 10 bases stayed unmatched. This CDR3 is CASGPQTGVTGELFF. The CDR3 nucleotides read TGTGCCAGCGGACCCCAAACAGGGGTCACCGGGGAGCTGTTTTTT.

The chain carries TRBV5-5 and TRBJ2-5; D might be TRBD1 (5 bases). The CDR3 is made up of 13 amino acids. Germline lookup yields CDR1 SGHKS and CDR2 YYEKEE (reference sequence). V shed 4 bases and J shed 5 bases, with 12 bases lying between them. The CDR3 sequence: CASSPVGRETQYF. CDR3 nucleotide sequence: TGTGCCAGCAGCCCGGTGGGGCGGGAGACCCAGTACTTC.

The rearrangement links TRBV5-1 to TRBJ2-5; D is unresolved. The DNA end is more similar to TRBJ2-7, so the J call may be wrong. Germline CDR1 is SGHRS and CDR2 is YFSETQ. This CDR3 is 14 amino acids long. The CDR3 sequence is CASRFRLGSYEQYF. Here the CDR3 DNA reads TGCGCCAGCAGATTTCGTCTCGGCTCCTACGAGCAGTACTTC.

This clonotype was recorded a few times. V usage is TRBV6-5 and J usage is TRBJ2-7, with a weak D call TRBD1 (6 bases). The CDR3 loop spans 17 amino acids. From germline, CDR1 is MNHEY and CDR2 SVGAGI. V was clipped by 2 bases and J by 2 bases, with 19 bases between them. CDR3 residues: CASSYRYSTGRAYEQYF. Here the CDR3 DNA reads TGTGCCAGCAGTTACCGTTACAGCACAGGGAGAGCCTACGAGCAGTACTTC.

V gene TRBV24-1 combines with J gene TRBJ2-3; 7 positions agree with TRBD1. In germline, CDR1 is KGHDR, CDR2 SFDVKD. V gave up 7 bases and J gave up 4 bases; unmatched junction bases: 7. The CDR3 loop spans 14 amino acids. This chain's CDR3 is CATRDGQGADTQYF. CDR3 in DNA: TGTGCCACCAGGGATGGTCAGGGGGCAGATACGCAGTATTTT.

The CDR3 DNA is TGTGCCAGCAGTGAAGGGGGCGGACCCTACGAGCAGTACTTC. As protein: CASSEGGGPYEQYF. The V gene is TRBV2, the J gene TRBJ2-7; D is perhaps TRBD1 (5 bases). Germline-derived CDR1 and CDR2 are SNHLY and FYNNEI. The CDR3 runs 14 residues. With 1 base removed from V and 2 bases from J, the gap between germline ends came to 9 bases.